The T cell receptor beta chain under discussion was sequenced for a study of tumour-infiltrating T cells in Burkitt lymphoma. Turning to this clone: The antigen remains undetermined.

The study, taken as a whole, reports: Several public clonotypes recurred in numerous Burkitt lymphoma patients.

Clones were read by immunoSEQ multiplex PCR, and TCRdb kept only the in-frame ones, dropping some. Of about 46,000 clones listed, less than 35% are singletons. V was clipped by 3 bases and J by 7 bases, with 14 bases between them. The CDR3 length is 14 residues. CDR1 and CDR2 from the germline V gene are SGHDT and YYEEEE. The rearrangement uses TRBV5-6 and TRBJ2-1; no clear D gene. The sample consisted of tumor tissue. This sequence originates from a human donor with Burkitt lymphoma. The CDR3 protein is CASSWGLVRNEQFF. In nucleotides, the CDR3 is TGTGCCAGCAGCTGGGGTCTAGTTAGGAATGAGCAGTTCTTC.